This T cell receptor beta chain was observed in a study of post-analysis software for immune sequencing data. General study results and limits: Compared with controls, patients had more of about five TRBV segments, including TRBV5-6, TRBV5-1 and TRBV20-1. Relative to controls, patients with multiple sclerosis showed significantly lower normalized Chao1 diversity.

This clonotype was picked up a small number of times. Antigen: not known. Unique molecular identifiers tagged the TCR beta cDNA libraries. TCRdb fed the PCR reads into MiXCR, producing one record per CDR3 protein. The repertoire has fewer than 900,000 distinct CDR3 sequences, under 60% of them found once; the top ten carry 4.9%. V lost 0 bases and J lost 10; bases outside the gene matches: 5. The CDR3 is 14 amino acids. CDR1 and CDR2 from the germline V gene are LNHNV and YYDKDF (reference sequence). The chain uses TRBV15 and TRBJ2-1; the match to TRBD2 covers 8 bases. The sequencing input was blood. The sequence was obtained from a girl aged 5-17 years with multiple sclerosis. The CDR3 coding sequence is TGTGCCACCAGCAGAGATCAACTAGCGGTAGAGCAGTTCTTC. Translated, it gives CATSRDQLAVEQFF.